The clone carrying this T cell receptor beta chain has just a few counts. Its antigen is unknown. This sample was taken from a study of response to subunit inactivated influenza vaccine. Broader study findings: Each seasonal flu vaccination may recruit only limited new T cells, authors suggested.

Germline CDR1 is MNHEY and CDR2 is SVGAGI. Between the trimmed V and J ends, which lost 1 base and 8 bases, there was a span of 12 bases. The CDR3 totals 14 residues. TCRdb re-analysed the RT-PCR reads in MiXCR, keeping a single row per CDR3 protein. The profile shows hundreds of thousands of distinct CDR3 sequences, more than 15% of them singletons. The starting material was CD4+ T cells sorted from PBMCs, obtained about 23 months after vaccination. This chain connects TRBV6-5 to TRBJ2-1; D unresolved. The sequence came from a man between 50 and 75 years old who received an inactivated influenza vaccine. CDR3 DNA sequence: TGTGCCAGCAGTTACTTTTACCGGTTAGATGAGCAGTTCTTC. Translated: CASSYFYRLDEQFF.